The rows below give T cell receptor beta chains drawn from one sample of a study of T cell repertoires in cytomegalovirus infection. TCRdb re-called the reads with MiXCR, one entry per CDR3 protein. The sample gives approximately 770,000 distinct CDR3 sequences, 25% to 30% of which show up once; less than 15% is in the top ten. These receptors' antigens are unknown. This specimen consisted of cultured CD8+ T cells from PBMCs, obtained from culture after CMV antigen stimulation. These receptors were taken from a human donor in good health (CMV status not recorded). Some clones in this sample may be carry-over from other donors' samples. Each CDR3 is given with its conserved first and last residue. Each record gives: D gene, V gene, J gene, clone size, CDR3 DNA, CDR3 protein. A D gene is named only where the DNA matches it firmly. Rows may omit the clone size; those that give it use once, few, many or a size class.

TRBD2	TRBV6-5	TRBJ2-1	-	TGTGCCAGCAGTTACGGGGTAGCGGGCTCCTACAATGAGCAGTTCTTC	CASSYGVAGSYNEQFF
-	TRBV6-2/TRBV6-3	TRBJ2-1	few	TGTGCCAGCAGTCCCGACTGGGGGGACTACAATGAGCAGTTCTTC	CASSPDWGDYNEQFF
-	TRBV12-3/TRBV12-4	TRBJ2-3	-	TGTGCCAGCAGCCCCCCGGGTATTCCCCTCACAGATACGCAGTATTTT	CASSPPGIPLTDTQYF
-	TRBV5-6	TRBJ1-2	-	TGTGCCAGCAGCCTCGCTGACAGGCCTGGCTACACCTTC	CASSLADRPGYTF
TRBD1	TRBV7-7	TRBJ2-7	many	TGTGCTAGCAGCCCCGGGGGACAGGGCTACGAGCAGTACTTC	CASSPGGQGYEQYF
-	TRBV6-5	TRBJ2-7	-	TGTGCCAGCAGTTGGGGGAACCTTGAAACTTCTTCCTACGAGCAGTACTTC	CASSWGNLETSSYEQYF
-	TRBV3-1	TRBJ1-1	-	TGTGCCAGCAGCCAAGAAGGGGAGGGTTCGGACACTGAAGCTTTCTTT	CASSQEGEGSDTEAFF
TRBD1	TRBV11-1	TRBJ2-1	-	TGTGCCAGCAGTTCTTCCGGGACAGGGGTCTACAATGAGCAGTTCTTC	CASSSSGTGVYNEQFF
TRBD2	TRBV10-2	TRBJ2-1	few	TGCGCCAGCAAGACTAGCGGTTACAATGAGCAGTTCTTC	CASKTSGYNEQFF
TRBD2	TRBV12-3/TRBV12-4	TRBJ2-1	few	TGTGCCAGCAGCCCCCAGCGGGCGGGGGGGAATGAGCAGTTCTTC	CASSPQRAGGNEQFF
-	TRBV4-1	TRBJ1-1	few	TGCGCCAGCAGCCAAGTGCCGAACACTGAAGCTTTCTTT	CASSQVPNTEAFF
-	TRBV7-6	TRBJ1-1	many	TGTGCCAGCAGCTTAGGAGGCGAGAACACTGAAGCTTTCTTT	CASSLGGENTEAFF
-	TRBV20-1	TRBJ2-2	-	TGCAGTGCTAGAGAAGGCGGAAACACCGGGGAGCTGTTTTTT	CSAREGGNTGELFF
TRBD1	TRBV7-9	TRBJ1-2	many	TGTGCCAGCAGCTTAGCACAGGGGTTAGTGGAGGGCTACACCTTC	CASSLAQGLVEGYTF
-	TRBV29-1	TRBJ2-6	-	TGCAGCGTTGCAGCAGGGAACTCTCTTGTGGCCAACGTCCTGACTTTC	CSVAAGNSLVANVLTF